Listed below are T cell receptor beta chains from one sample, sequenced in a study of shared clonotypes between healthy human individuals. Produced via immunoSEQ multiplex PCR; TCRdb's table is partial and in-frame only. The data hold approximately 600,000 clones, with around 96% observed a single time. The material sequenced was naive CD8+ T cells sorted from blood. The source is a woman aged 30 to 39 in good health. CDR3s include the opening cysteine and the closing phenylalanine or tryptophan. The D gene is left open where the match is weak. Not every row has a clone size; where given, it reads once, few, many or a size class.

>TRBD1|TRBV5-5|TRBJ2-7|15|NA
TGTGCCAGCAGCTCCTCCGGGACAGGGAACTACGAGCAGTACTTC
CASSSSGTGNYEQYF
>NA|TRBV19|TRBJ2-3|15|NA
TGTGCCAGTAGTACTGCAGGGTCCAACACAGATACGCAGTATTTT
CASSTAGSNTDTQYF
>NA|TRBV7-9|TRBJ2-7|14|NA
TGTGCCAGCAGCTTAGATCCGGGAATCTACGAGCAGTACTTC
CASSLDPGIYEQYF
>NA|TRBV28|TRBJ2-5|15|once
TGTGCCAGCAGGTTCAGGACAGAAGAGCAAGAGACCCAGTACTTC
CASRFRTEEQETQYF
>NA|TRBV9|TRBJ2-7|15|NA
TGTGCCAGCAGCCCACACGATTCCGTCTCCTACGAGCAGTACTTC
CASSPHDSVSYEQYF
>NA|TRBV28|TRBJ1-1|17|NA
TGTGCCAGCAGTTTAATAGGTTCTGGGGGAGGGGACACTGAAGCTTTCTTT
CASSLIGSGGGDTEAFF
>TRBD2|TRBV9|TRBJ2-2|14|once
TGTGCCAGCAGCGGCGGGACTAGCGTCGGGGAGCTGTTTTTT
CASSGGTSVGELFF
>NA|TRBV6-5|TRBJ2-7|14|NA
TGTGCCAGCAGTTTCAAAACTAGTTCCCACGAGCAGTACTTC
CASSFKTSSHEQYF
>TRBD2|TRBV15|TRBJ2-7|12|NA
TGTGCCACCAGCGGACTAGGCTACGAGCAGTACTTC
CATSGLGYEQYF
>NA|TRBV28|TRBJ1-1|14|NA
TGTGCCAGCAGTTTTGGGACTTCTGGGGCTGAAGCTTTCTTT
CASSFGTSGAEAFF
>NA|TRBV27|TRBJ2-1|15|NA
TGTGCCAGCAGTCGAGGAGGACCGACCTACAATGAGCAGTTCTTC
CASSRGGPTYNEQFF
>NA|TRBV5-8|TRBJ1-3|12|NA
TGTGCCAGCAACTTGGGAGCGGACACCATATATTTT
CASNLGADTIYF
>TRBD1|TRBV27|TRBJ2-7|16|NA
TGTGCCAGCAGTTTGGGAACCGGGACAGGAACTTTGAGGGAGTACTTC
CASSLGTGTGTLREYF
>NA|TRBV10-3|TRBJ1-3|18|NA
TGTGCCATCAGTGAGTCGTGGAACGGAGGAATCTCTGGAAACACCATATATTTT
CAISESWNGGISGNTIYF
>NA|TRBV4-2|TRBJ1-5|15|NA
TGTGCCAGCAGCCAAAGCAAAACGAGCAATCAGCCCCAGCATTTT
CASSQSKTSNQPQHF
>TRBD2|TRBV2|TRBJ2-1|17|NA
TGTGCCAGCAGTCCCCGGGCTAGCGGGTTAAGGGGCAATGAGCAGTTCTTC
CASSPRASGLRGNEQFF
>TRBD1|TRBV19|TRBJ1-5|14|NA
TGTGCCAGTAGTCGACAGGGGGGAAATCAGCCCCAGCATTTT
CASSRQGGNQPQHF
>NA|TRBV9|TRBJ1-5|14|NA
TGTGCCAGCAGCGTGGGTGATAGCAATCAGCCCCAGCATTTT
CASSVGDSNQPQHF
>NA|TRBV10-2|TRBJ2-1|12|NA
TGCGCCAGCAGAAGCTCCTACAATGAGCAGTTCTTC
CASRSSYNEQFF
>NA|TRBV19|TRBJ2-5|13|NA
TGTGCCAGTAGTATAAGGTCAAAAGAGACCCAGTACTTC
CASSIRSKETQYF
>NA|TRBV7-9|TRBJ2-1|18|NA
TGTGCCAGCAGCGCCCCGGTTTTCGGGCTGAGCTCCTACAATGAGCAGTTCTTC
CASSAPVFGLSSYNEQFF
>TRBD1|TRBV19|TRBJ2-7|14|NA
TGTGCCAGTAGTACCAGGACAGGGGCCTACGAGCAGTACTTC
CASSTRTGAYEQYF
>NA|TRBV28|TRBJ1-5|14|NA
TGTGCCAGCAGTTTCGATACAGGGATTCAGCCCCAGCATTTT
CASSFDTGIQPQHF
>TRBD1|TRBV25-1|TRBJ1-2|14|NA
TGTGCCAGCAGTGAATTCGACAGGGTCTATGGCTACACCTTC
CASSEFDRVYGYTF
>NA|TRBV11-2|TRBJ2-1|17|once
TGTGCCAGCAGCTTAGATGCGAGTGGGATGAGGGTCTATGAGCAGTTCTTC
CASSLDASGMRVYEQFF
>NA|TRBV27|TRBJ2-7|16|NA
TGTGCCAGCAGTTCCAGGGGCAGGGGTAAGGACTACGAGCAGTACTTC
CASSSRGRGKDYEQYF
>TRBD1|TRBV6-5|TRBJ2-7|16|NA
TGTGCCAGCAGTTACTCATCCGGACAGGTATCCTACGAGCAGTACTTC
CASSYSSGQVSYEQYF
>NA|TRBV5-1|TRBJ2-1|12|NA
TGCGCCAGCAGCCTACAGGGTCCCAAGTGGTTCTTC
CASSLQGPKWFF
>TRBD1|TRBV28|TRBJ2-7|15|NA
TGTGCCAGCAGTTTCATCGAGACAGGGAAGGACGAGCAGTACTTC
CASSFIETGKDEQYF
>NA|TRBV11-2|TRBJ2-3|16|NA
TGTGCCAGCAGCTTAGATGTTCGGCAGGGAGCAGATACGCAGTATTTT
CASSLDVRQGADTQYF
>NA|TRBV28|TRBJ2-3|13|NA
TGTGCCAGCAAGTATAGGGGCACAGATACGCAGTATTTT
CASKYRGTDTQYF
>NA|TRBV4-1|TRBJ2-1|17|NA
TGCGCCAGCAGCCAAGAACCCCCCCCGAGCTCCTACAATGAGCAGTTCTTC
CASSQEPPPSSYNEQFF
>TRBD2|TRBV9|TRBJ2-7|16|NA
TGTGCCAGCAGCGCTGGCCTAGCGGGAGGGTCCTACGAGCAGTACTTC
CASSAGLAGGSYEQYF
>NA|TRBV13|TRBJ1-3|18|NA
TGTGCCAGCAGCTTAGGCCATTCGGGTACGAGCTCTGGAAACACCATATATTTT
CASSLGHSGTSSGNTIYF
>TRBD2|TRBV4-1|TRBJ2-5|16|NA
TGCGCCAGCAGCCGGCGCGAGACTAGCGGGACGGAGACCCAGTACTTC
CASSRRETSGTETQYF
>NA|TRBV28|TRBJ1-2|13|NA
TGTGCCAGCAGGGCCCGAGCTAACTATGGCTACACCTTC
CASRARANYGYTF
>NA|TRBV25-1|TRBJ2-2|13|NA
TGTGCCAGCAGTGGGGGGCGCAGAGGGGAGCTGTTTTTT
CASSGGRRGELFF
>NA|TRBV13|TRBJ2-3|15|NA
TGTGCCAGCAGCTTAGGTGGGGGAAAAACAGATACGCAGTATTTT
CASSLGGGKTDTQYF
>NA|TRBV6-6|TRBJ1-5|13|NA
TGTGCCAGCAGCTTACCCAGCAATCAGCCCCAGCATTTT
CASSLPSNQPQHF
>NA|TRBV7-8|TRBJ1-5|17|NA
TGTGCCAGCAGCTTAGTTATTGGGACCGCTTTGTTTTGGCCCCAGCATTTT
CASSLVIGTALFWPQHF